One T cell receptor beta chain is described in this entry. The entry originates in a study of blood T cell repertoires in COVID-19. Study-wide context: Researchers got acute and convalescent COVID-19 samples from the United States, Italy and Spain. Nucleic acid was either cDNA or gDNA, and it came from T cells, B-cell-depleted T cells, or PBMCs.

As processed by the authors: Researchers report that nucleated cell counts were estimated from reference gene primer amplification. Only in-frame clones appear in the TCRdb table, and some are missing; sequencing was by immunoSEQ multiplex PCR. V, J and clone size were drawn from that table, and D and trimming were deduced from the DNA. The sample lists 150,000 or so clones, 80% to 85% occurring once. The CDR3 is 15 amino acids. V lost 6 bases and J lost 2; bases outside the gene matches: 6. Germline CDR1 and CDR2: SGHDT and YYEEEE. Specimen: peripheral blood. The receptor was derived from a woman aged 55-75 years with acute or convalescent COVID-19. The chain links TRBV5-6 to TRBJ2-5; 11 bases match TRBD2. The CDR3 sequence: CASTHGLAGQETQYF. In nucleotides, the CDR3 is TGTGCCAGCACCCATGGACTAGCGGGTCAAGAGACCCAGTACTTC.